This T cell receptor beta chain originates from a study of human T cells and chemical hapten exposure (dated by TCRdb to the early 2020s). Looking at the study overall: For sensitization, 2% DPC in acetone was applied to a roughly 2 cm by roughly 2 cm area of upper inner arm skin. Throughout the study period of around 25 weeks, patients also received therapeutic DPC doses to the scalp every week. Patch tests used Finn chambers with 0.01% DPC on the upper back, scored after 6 days by International Contact Dermatitis Research Group standards. Most of the patients in the cohort were female, and the cohort covered alopecia areata with under or over 50% scalp involvement, alopecia totalis and alopecia universalis. Libraries were combined into a pool for sequencing, and differences in TCR yield between samples came mainly from small differences in library volumes within the pool. This study followed changes in the peripheral blood TCR repertoire in vivo during primary and secondary sensitization of alopecia patients to the hapten diphenylcyclopropenone (DPC). Blood samples were taken from patients before sensitization (week 0) and then at 2, 6 and about 24 weeks after DPC sensitization. Twenty-nine alopecia patients gave blood for TCR sequencing at one to four time points (pre-sensitization, 2, 6 and 24 weeks). Overall results and qualifications from the work: Significantly more large CDR3 similarity clusters were formed by expanded TCRs than by pre-sensitization or healthy control sets, consistent with antigen-driven responses. Repeated subsampling changed both the strength of the expansion versus patch-test correlation and the threshold at which that correlation became significant. DPC sensitization did not change the number of TCRs with a frequency above 1 in 1000, and there was no evidence of changes in global repertoire structure. Patch test score was positively correlated with the number of PT1 expanded TCRs, with significance at thresholds 8, 16 and 32 but not at 4. Alopecia, a presumed autoimmune disease, was present in all patients, so the immune response of the patients might differ from that of healthy individuals.

Taken from cysteine to phenylalanine, the CDR3 has 14 residues. The sequence is cut down to CDR3 DNA, 42 bases in frame from base 1. The germline V gene (reference sequence) supplies CDR1 LGHDT and CDR2 YNNKEL. V is cut by 2 bases and J by 2 bases, and the space between the germline ends is 10 bases. The time point label, as the study defines it: patch test 3, about 24 weeks after DPC sensitization. According to the study, the label for this sample's treatment or condition signals: therapeutic diphenylcyclopropenone sensitization with weekly scalp DPC. Blood at each patch-test visit was drawn before the patch test was applied. Patients were considered eligible if aged 18 to 70, diagnosed with alopecia and deemed suitable for DPC therapy, and patients were excluded if pregnant. Total RNA was extracted from unfractionated whole blood that had been collected in Tempus Blood RNA tubes. This clonotype was seen more than once but under ten times. This clone's antigen is unknown. No per-base quality is available; no much larger clone lies one base away.

Receptor libraries were prepared by RACE. Sequenced on a NextSeq 500. Library preparation attached unique molecular identifiers to individual cDNA molecules for quantitative, reproducible TCR counting. For every blood RNA sample, sequencing covered both the TCR alpha and TCR beta chains. In the original analysis: The median number of TCRs per sample was approximately 93,000, ranging from roughly 23,224 to 690,600. The Decombinator software suite was used to annotate the V, J and CDR3 of the TCR reads. For PS versus PT1 abundance plots, all samples were subsampled to the same number of TCRs (28,000). TCRs were defined as expanded if absent before sensitization and observed at least eight times at the 2-week time point. Through fastp at Q25 and MiXCR, TCRdb rebuilt clones from the public reads, retaining in-frame beta chains. Records with the same CDR3 protein are collapsed into one entry carrying the most frequent genes and DNA. TCRdb, not the authors, supplied the V and J calls. This sample holds approximately 80,000 distinct CDR3 sequences; about an eighth were observed only once. Of the sample, around 5.7% falls within the top ten clones.

The chain links TRBV3-1 with TRBJ2-7; no D segment can be confidently identified. Material: whole blood, obtained in connection with sensitization to the hapten diphenylcyclopropenone (DPC). The source is a woman in her 50s with alopecia areata. Some clones in this sample may be carry-over from other donors' samples. The DNA sequence is as follows: TGTGCCAGCAGCCAATTCCTAAGTACCTACGAGCAGTACTTC. Its coded protein is CASSQFLSTYEQYF.